Listed below are T cell receptor beta chains from one sample, sequenced in a study of metastatic and nonmetastatic thyroid tumors. TCRdb reanalyzed the PCR reads via MiXCR. The data contain some 41,000 clones, about 3.2% of them singletons. The sample taken for sequencing was blood. These receptors were taken from a female donor with papillary thyroid cancer or a benign thyroid nodule (not recorded which). Some clones in this sample may be carry-over from other donors' samples. Both conserved end residues are part of each CDR3. The order of the fields is V gene, J gene, clone size, D gene, CDR3 protein, CDR3 DNA. The D gene is left open where the match is weak. Only some rows state a clone size, as once, few, many or a class for expanded clones.

V gene: TRBV12-3/TRBV12-4
J gene: TRBJ1-2
clone size: .
D gene: .
CDR3 protein: CASSLSRAGYGYTF
CDR3 DNA: TGTGCCAGCAGTTTAAGCAGGGCGGGGTATGGCTACACCTTC

V gene: TRBV7-8
J gene: TRBJ2-7
clone size: .
D gene: .
CDR3 protein: CASNMGRSYEQYF
CDR3 DNA: TGTGCCAGCAATATGGGGAGGTCCTACGAGCAGTACTTC

V gene: TRBV7-8
J gene: TRBJ2-2
clone size: many
D gene: .
CDR3 protein: CASSLAAGYTGELFF
CDR3 DNA: TGTGCCAGCAGCTTAGCGGCGGGTTACACCGGGGAGCTGTTTTTT

V gene: TRBV7-2
J gene: TRBJ2-7
clone size: .
D gene: .
CDR3 protein: CASNLDRVFRFF
CDR3 DNA: TGTGCCAGCAACTTAGATAGGGTTTTCAGGTTCTTC

V gene: TRBV7-3
J gene: TRBJ2-1
clone size: many
D gene: .
CDR3 protein: CASSLTGTYNEQFF
CDR3 DNA: TGTGCCAGCAGCTTAACCGGTACCTACAATGAGCAGTTCTTC

V gene: TRBV11-3
J gene: TRBJ2-2
clone size: few
D gene: .
CDR3 protein: CASSLTGATGELFF
CDR3 DNA: TGTGCCAGCAGCTTAACTGGGGCCACCGGGGAGCTGTTTTTT

V gene: TRBV4-1
J gene: TRBJ2-6
clone size: many
D gene: TRBD1
CDR3 protein: CASSLSDRALPGANVLTF
CDR3 DNA: TGCGCCAGCAGCCTTTCGGACAGGGCCCTGCCTGGGGCCAACGTCCTGACTTTC

V gene: TRBV12-3/TRBV12-4
J gene: TRBJ1-6
clone size: few
D gene: .
CDR3 protein: CASTLGAGNSPLHF
CDR3 DNA: TGTGCCAGCACCCTGGGGGCCGGGAATTCACCCCTCCACTTT

V gene: TRBV6-2/TRBV6-3
J gene: TRBJ2-2
clone size: .
D gene: .
CDR3 protein: CASRYKARGYAGELFF
CDR3 DNA: TGTGCCAGCAGGTATAAGGCCAGGGGATACGCCGGGGAGCTGTTTTTT

V gene: TRBV28
J gene: TRBJ1-4
clone size: few
D gene: .
CDR3 protein: CASSWNEKLFF
CDR3 DNA: TGTGCCAGCAGTTGGAATGAAAAACTGTTTTTT

V gene: TRBV6-2/TRBV6-3
J gene: TRBJ1-2
clone size: many
D gene: TRBD1
CDR3 protein: CASSLGTGNYGYTF
CDR3 DNA: TGTGCCAGCAGTTTGGGGACAGGGAACTATGGCTACACCTTC

V gene: TRBV5-1
J gene: TRBJ2-7
clone size: few
D gene: .
CDR3 protein: CASSSNSYEQYF
CDR3 DNA: TGCGCCAGCAGCTCCAACTCCTACGAGCAGTACTTC

V gene: TRBV10-3
J gene: TRBJ1-1
clone size: many
D gene: .
CDR3 protein: CAIKEGSVRTEAFF
CDR3 DNA: TGTGCCATCAAGGAGGGCAGTGTGCGCACTGAAGCTTTCTTT

V gene: TRBV27
J gene: TRBJ2-5
clone size: many
D gene: .
CDR3 protein: CASSRPGPRGGETQYF
CDR3 DNA: TGTGCCAGCAGTCGTCCTGGGCCCAGGGGGGGGGAGACCCAGTACTTC

V gene: TRBV20-1
J gene: TRBJ2-3
clone size: few
D gene: .
CDR3 protein: CSARDGGREEDTQYF
CDR3 DNA: TGCAGTGCTAGAGACGGGGGTCGAGAGGAAGATACGCAGTATTTT

V gene: TRBV6-9
J gene: TRBJ2-7
clone size: many
D gene: .
CDR3 protein: CASSERRPYSYEQYF
CDR3 DNA: TGTGCCAGCAGTGAGCGAAGGCCCTACTCCTACGAGCAGTACTTC

V gene: TRBV5-1
J gene: TRBJ2-7
clone size: many
D gene: .
CDR3 protein: CASSMYSIRNEQYF
CDR3 DNA: TGCGCCAGCAGCATGTACTCAATCAGGAACGAGCAGTACTTC

V gene: TRBV12-3/TRBV12-4
J gene: TRBJ2-1
clone size: .
D gene: .
CDR3 protein: CASSLVGSYEQFF
CDR3 DNA: TGTGCCAGCAGTTTGGTGGGTTCGTATGAGCAGTTCTTC

V gene: TRBV4-1
J gene: TRBJ2-3
clone size: medium-sized
D gene: .
CDR3 protein: CASSLAGKPDTQYF
CDR3 DNA: TGCGCCAGCAGCCTGGCAGGGAAGCCAGATACGCAGTATTTT

V gene: TRBV7-2
J gene: TRBJ1-5
clone size: few
D gene: TRBD1
CDR3 protein: CASSLQTGGNNQPQHF
CDR3 DNA: TGTGCCAGCAGCTTACAAACAGGGGGTAACAATCAGCCCCAGCATTTT

V gene: TRBV5-1
J gene: TRBJ2-7
clone size: .
D gene: .
CDR3 protein: CASSLRDSGEEQYF
CDR3 DNA: TGCGCCAGCAGCTTACGGGACTCCGGGGAGGAGCAGTACTTC

V gene: TRBV5-8
J gene: TRBJ2-5
clone size: few
D gene: .
CDR3 protein: CASGNGGGLETQYF
CDR3 DNA: TGTGCCAGCGGGAACGGAGGGGGCTTGGAGACCCAGTACTTC

V gene: TRBV20-1
J gene: TRBJ2-7
clone size: many
D gene: TRBD1
CDR3 protein: CSARTGQGFYEQYF
CDR3 DNA: TGCAGTGCTAGAACCGGACAGGGTTTCTACGAGCAGTACTTC

V gene: TRBV24-1
J gene: TRBJ2-5
clone size: few
D gene: .
CDR3 protein: CSTSRAQETQYF
CDR3 DNA: TGTTCCACCAGCCGGGCCCAAGAGACCCAGTACTTC

V gene: TRBV6-1
J gene: TRBJ1-1
clone size: .
D gene: .
CDR3 protein: CASSEAGVTTEAFF
CDR3 DNA: TGTGCCAGCAGTGAAGCTGGGGTGACCACTGAAGCTTTCTTT

V gene: TRBV30
J gene: TRBJ2-2
clone size: .
D gene: .
CDR3 protein: CACRDPGELFF
CDR3 DNA: TGTGCCTGCAGGGACCCCGGGGAGCTGTTTTTT

V gene: TRBV6-1
J gene: TRBJ2-7
clone size: many
D gene: TRBD2
CDR3 protein: CASSEGTSGSYEQYF
CDR3 DNA: TGTGCCAGCAGTGAAGGGACTAGCGGGAGTTACGAGCAGTACTTC

V gene: TRBV29-1
J gene: TRBJ2-1
clone size: many
D gene: TRBD2
CDR3 protein: CSVEGFSGRKNNEQFF
CDR3 DNA: TGCAGCGTTGAAGGCTTTAGCGGGAGAAAAAACAATGAGCAGTTCTTC

V gene: TRBV16
J gene: TRBJ1-2
clone size: many
D gene: .
CDR3 protein: CASSQSTGVGYTF
CDR3 DNA: TGTGCCAGCAGCCAATCGACGGGGGTAGGCTACACCTTC

V gene: TRBV28
J gene: TRBJ2-7
clone size: few
D gene: TRBD1
CDR3 protein: CASTRQGWSYEQYF
CDR3 DNA: TGTGCCAGCACAAGACAGGGCTGGTCCTACGAGCAGTACTTC

V gene: TRBV27
J gene: TRBJ1-2
clone size: few
D gene: .
CDR3 protein: CASSSSQGRGYTF
CDR3 DNA: TGTGCCAGCAGTTCGTCTCAGGGGAGGGGCTACACCTTC

V gene: TRBV7-2
J gene: TRBJ2-7
clone size: many
D gene: TRBD2
CDR3 protein: CASSSVAGRGVRRRSYEQYF
CDR3 DNA: TGTGCCAGCAGCTCAGTGGCGGGACGGGGGGTTCGGCGGCGCTCCTACGAGCAGTACTTC

V gene: TRBV20-1
J gene: TRBJ2-3
clone size: medium-sized
D gene: .
CDR3 protein: CSASGFSASTDTQYF
CDR3 DNA: TGCAGTGCTAGTGGGTTCTCAGCCAGCACAGATACGCAGTATTTT

V gene: TRBV24-1
J gene: TRBJ2-3
clone size: many
D gene: TRBD1
CDR3 protein: CATSGGQGDHTDTQYF
CDR3 DNA: TGTGCCACCAGTGGTGGACAGGGGGACCACACAGATACGCAGTATTTT

V gene: TRBV7-3
J gene: TRBJ1-6
clone size: medium-sized
D gene: .
CDR3 protein: CASNGQGQYNSPLHF
CDR3 DNA: TGTGCCAGCAACGGCCAGGGGCAGTATAATTCACCCCTCCACTTT

V gene: TRBV20-1
J gene: TRBJ2-3
clone size: many
D gene: .
CDR3 protein: CSARDLGIHDTQYF
CDR3 DNA: TGCAGTGCTAGAGATTTAGGGATCCACGATACGCAGTATTTT

V gene: TRBV4-1
J gene: TRBJ1-5
clone size: many
D gene: TRBD1
CDR3 protein: CASSLDRGNNQPQHF
CDR3 DNA: TGCGCCAGCAGCCTGGACAGGGGGAACAATCAGCCCCAGCATTTT

V gene: TRBV10-3
J gene: TRBJ2-1
clone size: many
D gene: TRBD1
CDR3 protein: CAIKGQDHYNEQFF
CDR3 DNA: TGTGCCATTAAGGGACAGGACCACTACAATGAGCAGTTCTTC

V gene: TRBV5-5
J gene: TRBJ2-3
clone size: medium-sized
D gene: .
CDR3 protein: CASSWDLGADTQYF
CDR3 DNA: TGTGCCAGCAGCTGGGACCTGGGGGCAGATACGCAGTATTTT

V gene: TRBV3-1
J gene: TRBJ2-5
clone size: many
D gene: .
CDR3 protein: CASSYTGTQETQYF
CDR3 DNA: TGTGCCAGCAGCTACACCGGGACCCAAGAGACCCAGTACTTC

V gene: TRBV6-2/TRBV6-3
J gene: TRBJ1-2
clone size: .
D gene: .
CDR3 protein: CASSYLTGFGGYTF
CDR3 DNA: TGTGCCAGCAGTTACCTTACAGGGTTTGGAGGCTACACCTTC

V gene: TRBV6-1
J gene: TRBJ1-2
clone size: .
D gene: .
CDR3 protein: CASSENLGSYGYAF
CDR3 DNA: TGTGCCAGCAGTGAAAATCTAGGGAGCTATGGCTACGCCTTC

V gene: TRBV5-6
J gene: TRBJ1-3
clone size: many
D gene: .
CDR3 protein: CASSILGPSSGNTIYF
CDR3 DNA: TGTGCCAGCAGCATACTGGGACCCAGCTCTGGAAACACCATATATTTT

V gene: TRBV9
J gene: TRBJ1-6
clone size: .
D gene: .
CDR3 protein: CASSAGDSYNSPLHF
CDR3 DNA: TGTGCCAGCAGCGCCGGGGATTCCTATAATTCACCCCTCCACTTT

V gene: TRBV7-2
J gene: TRBJ2-7
clone size: .
D gene: TRBD2
CDR3 protein: CASSIRTSGIDWGDEQYF
CDR3 DNA: TGTGCCAGCAGCATTAGGACTAGCGGGATCGACTGGGGTGACGAGCAGTACTTC